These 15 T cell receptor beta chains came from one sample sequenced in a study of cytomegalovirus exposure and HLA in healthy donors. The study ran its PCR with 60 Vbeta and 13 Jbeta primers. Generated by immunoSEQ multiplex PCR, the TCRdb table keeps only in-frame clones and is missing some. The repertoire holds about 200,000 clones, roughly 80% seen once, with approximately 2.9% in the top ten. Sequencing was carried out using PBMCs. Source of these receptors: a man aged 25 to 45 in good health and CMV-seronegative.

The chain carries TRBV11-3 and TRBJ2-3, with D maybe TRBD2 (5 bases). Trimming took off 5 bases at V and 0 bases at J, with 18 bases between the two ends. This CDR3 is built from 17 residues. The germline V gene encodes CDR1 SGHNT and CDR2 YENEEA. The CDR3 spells CASSPPPRRTSTDTQYF. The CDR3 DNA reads TGTGCCAGCAGCCCCCCCCCTAGGAGGACTAGCACAGATACGCAGTATTTT.

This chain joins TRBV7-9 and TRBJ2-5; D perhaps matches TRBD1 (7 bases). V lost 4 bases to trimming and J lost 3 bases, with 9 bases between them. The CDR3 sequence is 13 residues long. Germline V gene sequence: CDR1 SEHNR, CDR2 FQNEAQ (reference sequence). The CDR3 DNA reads TGTGCCAGCAGCTCCAGGGGGGAAGAGACCCAGTACTTC. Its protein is CASSSRGEETQYF.

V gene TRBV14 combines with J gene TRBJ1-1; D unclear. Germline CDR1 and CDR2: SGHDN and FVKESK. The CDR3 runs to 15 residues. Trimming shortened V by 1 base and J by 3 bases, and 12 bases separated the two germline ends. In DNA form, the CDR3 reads TGTGCCAGCAGCCAAGTACGAGGGAGGGACACTGAAGCTTTCTTT. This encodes CASSQVRGRDTEAFF.

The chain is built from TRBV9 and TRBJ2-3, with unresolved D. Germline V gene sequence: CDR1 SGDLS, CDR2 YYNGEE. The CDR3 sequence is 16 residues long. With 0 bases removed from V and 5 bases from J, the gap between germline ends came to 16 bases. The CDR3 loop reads CASSVASNIPGDTQYF. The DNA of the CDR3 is TGTGCCAGCAGCGTAGCTTCGAACATCCCAGGAGATACGCAGTATTTT.

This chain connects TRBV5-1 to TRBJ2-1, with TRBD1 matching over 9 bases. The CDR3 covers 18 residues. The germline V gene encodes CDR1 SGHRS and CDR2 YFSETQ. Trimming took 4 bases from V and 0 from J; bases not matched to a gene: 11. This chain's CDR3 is CASSPFQDRGNSYNEQFF. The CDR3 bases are TGCGCCAGCAGCCCTTTCCAAGACAGGGGGAACTCCTACAATGAGCAGTTCTTC.

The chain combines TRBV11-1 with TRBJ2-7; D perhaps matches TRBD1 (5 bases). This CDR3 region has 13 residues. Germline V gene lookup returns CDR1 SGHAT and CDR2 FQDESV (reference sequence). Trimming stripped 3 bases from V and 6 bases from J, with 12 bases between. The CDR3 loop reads CASSLIRVPEQYF. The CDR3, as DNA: TGTGCCAGCAGCTTGATCAGGGTTCCCGAGCAGTACTTC.

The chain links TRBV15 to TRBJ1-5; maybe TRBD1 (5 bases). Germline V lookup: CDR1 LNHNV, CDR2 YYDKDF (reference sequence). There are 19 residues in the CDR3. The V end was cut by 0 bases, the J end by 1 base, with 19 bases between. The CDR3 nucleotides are TGTGCCACCAGCAGAGAGGTGCAGGGTGAGGTTCGAAGCAATCAGCCCCAGCATTTT. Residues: CATSREVQGEVRSNQPQHF.

The CDR3 is CASSFGQGAVIDSPLHF. The CDR3 nucleotides are TGTGCCAGCAGCTTCGGTCAGGGGGCGGTCATCGATTCACCCCTCCACTTT. The chain uses TRBV11-2 and TRBJ1-6; TRBD1 agrees at 8 bases. Germline-derived CDR1 and CDR2 are SGHAT and FQNNGV. This CDR3 spans 17 amino acids. Trimming cost V 3 bases and J 8 bases; bases outside gene matches: 12.

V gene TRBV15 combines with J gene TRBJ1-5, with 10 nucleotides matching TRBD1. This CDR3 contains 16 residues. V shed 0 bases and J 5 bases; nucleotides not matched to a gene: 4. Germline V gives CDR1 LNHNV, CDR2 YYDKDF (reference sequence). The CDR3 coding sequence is TGTGCCACCAGCAGAGACCCGGGACAGGGGCATCAGCCCCAGCATTTT. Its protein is CATSRDPGQGHQPQHF.

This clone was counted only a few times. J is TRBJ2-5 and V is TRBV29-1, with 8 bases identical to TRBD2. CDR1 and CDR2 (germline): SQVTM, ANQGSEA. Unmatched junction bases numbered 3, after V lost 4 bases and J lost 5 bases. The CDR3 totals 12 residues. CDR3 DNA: TGCAGCGTTGGGGGCGGGGGGGAGACCCAGTACTTC. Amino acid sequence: CSVGGGGETQYF.

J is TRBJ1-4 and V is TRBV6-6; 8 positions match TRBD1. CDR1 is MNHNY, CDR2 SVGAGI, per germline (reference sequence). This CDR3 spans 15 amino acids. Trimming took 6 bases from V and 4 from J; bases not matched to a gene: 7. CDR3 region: CASRRDRGLNEKLFF. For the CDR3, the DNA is TGTGCCAGCAGACGCGACAGGGGCCTTAATGAAAAACTGTTTTTT.

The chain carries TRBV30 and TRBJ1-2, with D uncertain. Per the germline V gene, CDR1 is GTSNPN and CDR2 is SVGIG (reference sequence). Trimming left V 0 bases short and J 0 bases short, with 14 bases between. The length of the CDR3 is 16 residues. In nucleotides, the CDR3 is TGTGCCTGGAGTGTACAAGATGTGTTTGCTAACTATGGCTACACCTTC. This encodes CAWSVQDVFANYGYTF.

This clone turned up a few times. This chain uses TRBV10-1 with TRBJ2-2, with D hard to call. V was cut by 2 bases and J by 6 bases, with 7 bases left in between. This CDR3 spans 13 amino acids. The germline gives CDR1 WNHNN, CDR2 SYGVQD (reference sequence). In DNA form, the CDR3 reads TGCGCCAGCAGTGAGGGCCCGTCCGGGGAGCTGTTTTTT. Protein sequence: CASSEGPSGELFF.

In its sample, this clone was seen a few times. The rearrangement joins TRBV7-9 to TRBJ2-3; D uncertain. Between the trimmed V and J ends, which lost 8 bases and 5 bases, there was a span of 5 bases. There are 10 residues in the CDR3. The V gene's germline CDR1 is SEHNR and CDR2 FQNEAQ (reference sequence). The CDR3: CASVGDTQYF. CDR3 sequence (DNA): TGTGCCAGCGTCGGAGATACGCAGTATTTT.

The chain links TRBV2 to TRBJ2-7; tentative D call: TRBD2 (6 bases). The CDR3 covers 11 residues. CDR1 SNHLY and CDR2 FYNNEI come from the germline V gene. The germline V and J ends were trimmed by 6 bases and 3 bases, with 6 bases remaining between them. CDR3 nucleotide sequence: TGTGCCAGCAGGGGGGGCTACGAGCAGTACTTC. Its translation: CASRGGYEQYF.